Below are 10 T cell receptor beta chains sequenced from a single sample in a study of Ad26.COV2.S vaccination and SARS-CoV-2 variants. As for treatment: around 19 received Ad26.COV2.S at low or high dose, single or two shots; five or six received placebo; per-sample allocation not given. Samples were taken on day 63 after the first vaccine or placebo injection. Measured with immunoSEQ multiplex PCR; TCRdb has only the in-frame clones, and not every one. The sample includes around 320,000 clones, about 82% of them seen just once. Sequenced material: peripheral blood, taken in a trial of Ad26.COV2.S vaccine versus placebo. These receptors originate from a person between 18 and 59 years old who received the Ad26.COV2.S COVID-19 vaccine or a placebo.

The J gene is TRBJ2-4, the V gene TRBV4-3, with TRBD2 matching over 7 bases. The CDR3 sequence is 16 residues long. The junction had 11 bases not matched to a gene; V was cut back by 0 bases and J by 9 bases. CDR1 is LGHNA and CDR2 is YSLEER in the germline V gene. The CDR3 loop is CASSQDLAGEVSIQYF. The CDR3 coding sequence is TGCGCCAGCAGCCAAGACCTCGCGGGGGAGGTTAGCATTCAGTACTTC.

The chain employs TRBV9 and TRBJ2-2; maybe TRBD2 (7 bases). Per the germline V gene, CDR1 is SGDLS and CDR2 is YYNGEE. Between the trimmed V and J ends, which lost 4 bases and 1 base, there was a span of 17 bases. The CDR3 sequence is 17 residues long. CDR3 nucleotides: TGTGCCAGCAGCACTATGCGGGGGACACAGAACACCGGGGAGCTGTTTTTT. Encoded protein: CASSTMRGTQNTGELFF.

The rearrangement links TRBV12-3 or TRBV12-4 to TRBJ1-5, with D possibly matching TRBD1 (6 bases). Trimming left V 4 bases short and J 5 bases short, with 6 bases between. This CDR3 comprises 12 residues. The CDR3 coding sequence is TGTGCCAGCAGTTACAGGGATCAGCCCCAGCATTTT. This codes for CASSYRDQPQHF.

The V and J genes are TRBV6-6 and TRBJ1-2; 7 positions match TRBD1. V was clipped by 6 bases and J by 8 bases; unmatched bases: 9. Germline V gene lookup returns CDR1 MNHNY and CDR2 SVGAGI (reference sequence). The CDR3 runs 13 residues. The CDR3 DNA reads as TGTGCCAGCAGGATAACAGGGGTAGACGGCTACACCTTC. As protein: CASRITGVDGYTF.

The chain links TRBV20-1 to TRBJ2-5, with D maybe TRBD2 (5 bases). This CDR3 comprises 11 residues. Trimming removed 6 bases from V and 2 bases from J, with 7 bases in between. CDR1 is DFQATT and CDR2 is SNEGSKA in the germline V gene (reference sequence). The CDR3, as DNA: TGCAGTGCGGAGGATCAAGAGACCCAGTACTTC. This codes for CSAEDQETQYF.

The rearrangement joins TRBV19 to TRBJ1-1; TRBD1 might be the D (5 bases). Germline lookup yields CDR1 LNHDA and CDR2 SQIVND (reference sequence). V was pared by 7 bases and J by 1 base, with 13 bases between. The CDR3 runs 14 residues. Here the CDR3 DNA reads TGTGCCAGTATGCGGGGACGAGAGAACACTGAAGCTTTCTTT. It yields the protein CASMRGRENTEAFF.

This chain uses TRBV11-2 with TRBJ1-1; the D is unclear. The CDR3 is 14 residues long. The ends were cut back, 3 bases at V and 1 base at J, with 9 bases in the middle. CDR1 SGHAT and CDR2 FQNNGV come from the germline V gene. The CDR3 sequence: CASSFLPGNTEAFF. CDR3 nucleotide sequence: TGTGCCAGCAGCTTCCTCCCGGGGAACACTGAAGCTTTCTTT.

CDR3 residues: CASSLDRIYGYTF. The CDR3 nucleotides read TGTGCCAGCAGTCTGGACAGGATCTATGGCTACACCTTC. The chain is built from TRBV6-5 and TRBJ1-2; 7 nucleotides line up with TRBD1. CDR1 is MNHEY and CDR2 is SVGAGI in the germline V gene. V shed 5 bases and J 4 bases; nucleotides not matched to a gene: 4. This CDR3 comprises 13 residues.

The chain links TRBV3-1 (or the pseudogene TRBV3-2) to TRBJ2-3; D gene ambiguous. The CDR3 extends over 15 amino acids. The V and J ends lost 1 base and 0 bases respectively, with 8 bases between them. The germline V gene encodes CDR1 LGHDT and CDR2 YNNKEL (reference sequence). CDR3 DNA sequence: TGTGCCAGCAGCCAAGTTTACACTAGCACAGATACGCAGTATTTT. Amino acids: CASSQVYTSTDTQYF.

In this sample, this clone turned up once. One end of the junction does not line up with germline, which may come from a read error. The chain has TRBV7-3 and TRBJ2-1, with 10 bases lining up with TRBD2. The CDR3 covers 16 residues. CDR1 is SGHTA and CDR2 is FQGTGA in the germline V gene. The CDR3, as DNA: TGTGCCAGCAGTTTAATAGCGGGGGGCCTTTACAATGAGCAGTTCTTC. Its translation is CASSLIAGGLYNEQFF.